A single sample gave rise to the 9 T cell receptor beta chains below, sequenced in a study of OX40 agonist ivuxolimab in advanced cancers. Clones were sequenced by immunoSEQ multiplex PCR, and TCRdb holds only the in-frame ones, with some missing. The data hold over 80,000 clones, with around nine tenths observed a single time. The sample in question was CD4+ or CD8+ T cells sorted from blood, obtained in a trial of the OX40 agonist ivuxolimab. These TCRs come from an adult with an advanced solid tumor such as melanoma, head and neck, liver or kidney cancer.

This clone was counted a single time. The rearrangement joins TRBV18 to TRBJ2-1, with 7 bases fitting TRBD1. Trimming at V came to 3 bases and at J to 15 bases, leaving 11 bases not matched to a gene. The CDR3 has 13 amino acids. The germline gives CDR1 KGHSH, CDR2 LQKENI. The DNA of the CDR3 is TGTGCCAGCTCACCGCTCGGGACAGCGAATCGGTTCTTC. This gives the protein CASSPLGTANRFF.

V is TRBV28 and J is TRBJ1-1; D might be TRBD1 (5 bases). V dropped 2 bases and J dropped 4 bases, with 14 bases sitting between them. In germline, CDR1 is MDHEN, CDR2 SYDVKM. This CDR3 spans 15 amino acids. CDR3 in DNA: TGTGCCAGCAGTTTACCCCTGGGCAGGGCCACTGAAGCTTTCTTT. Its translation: CASSLPLGRATEAFF.

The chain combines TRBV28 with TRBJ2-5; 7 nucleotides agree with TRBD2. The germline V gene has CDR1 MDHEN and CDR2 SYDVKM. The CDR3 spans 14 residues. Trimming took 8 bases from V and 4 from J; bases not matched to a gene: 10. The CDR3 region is CASAGRGVGETQYF. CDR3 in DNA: TGTGCCAGCGCCGGTCGGGGGGTGGGAGAGACCCAGTACTTC.

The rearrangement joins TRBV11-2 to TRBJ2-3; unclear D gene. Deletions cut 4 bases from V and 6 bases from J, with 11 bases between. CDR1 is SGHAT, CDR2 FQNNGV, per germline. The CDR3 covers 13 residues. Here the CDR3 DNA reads TGTGCCAGCAGCTCCCCGGTAGCCGATACGCAGTATTTT. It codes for CASSSPVADTQYF.

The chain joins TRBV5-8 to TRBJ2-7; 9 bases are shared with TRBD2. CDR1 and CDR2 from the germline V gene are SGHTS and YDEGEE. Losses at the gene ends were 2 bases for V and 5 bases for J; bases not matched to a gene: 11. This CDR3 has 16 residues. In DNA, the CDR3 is TGTGCCAGCAGCTTTGGGTTAGCGGGAGCGGGAGACGAGCAGTACTTC. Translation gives CASSFGLAGAGDEQYF.

The CDR3 DNA sequence: TGTGCCAGCAGTCCCGGTTCTAACTATGGCTACACCTTC. The encoded protein is CASSPGSNYGYTF. The rearrangement links TRBV6-5 to TRBJ1-2; D unclear. The ends were cut back, 5 bases at V and 0 bases at J, with 7 bases in the middle. Germline CDR1 reads MNHEY; CDR2 reads SVGAGI. This CDR3 comprises 13 residues.

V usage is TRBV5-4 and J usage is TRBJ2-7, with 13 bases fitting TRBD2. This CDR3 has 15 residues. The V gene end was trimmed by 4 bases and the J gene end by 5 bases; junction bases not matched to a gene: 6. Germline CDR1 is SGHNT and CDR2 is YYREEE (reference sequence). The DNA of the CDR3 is TGTGCCAGCAGCACCCGACTAGCGGGAGGCCACGAGCAGTACTTC. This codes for CASSTRLAGGHEQYF.

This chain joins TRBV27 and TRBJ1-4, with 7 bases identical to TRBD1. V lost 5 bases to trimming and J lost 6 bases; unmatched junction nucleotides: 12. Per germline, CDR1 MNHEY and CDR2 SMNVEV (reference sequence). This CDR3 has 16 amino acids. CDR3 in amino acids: CASSLGQAKGDEKLFF. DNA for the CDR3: TGTGCCAGCAGTCTTGGACAGGCAAAGGGGGATGAAAAACTGTTTTTT.

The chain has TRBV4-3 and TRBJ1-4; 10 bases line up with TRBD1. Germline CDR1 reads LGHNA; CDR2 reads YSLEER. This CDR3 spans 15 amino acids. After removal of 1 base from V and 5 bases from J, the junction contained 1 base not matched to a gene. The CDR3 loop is CASSQGDRGNEKLFF. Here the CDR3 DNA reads TGCGCCAGCAGCCAAGGGGACAGGGGAAATGAAAAACTGTTTTTT.